This T cell receptor (beta chain) was retrieved from a study of CD8+ T cells in alopecia areata. Overall study results and limits: Lesional scalp exceeded normal scalp in clonality, especially in alopecia totalis/universalis.

CDR3 size: 14 residues. V lost 3 bases to trimming and J lost 2 bases, with 13 bases between them. Germline V gene lookup returns CDR1 SQVTM and CDR2 ANQGSEA. As for this clone: Its antigen remains unidentified.

Investigators isolated RNA and reverse transcribed it into cDNA to act as the sequencing template. Clones were read by immunoSEQ multiplex PCR, and TCRdb kept only the in-frame ones, dropping some. The repertoire includes about 200,000 clones, less than 45% of them detected once, and 0.48% sits in the top ten. The treatment was: oral pan-JAK inhibitor, 5-10 mg twice daily. The chain is built from TRBV29-1 and TRBJ1-1; no clear D gene. The sequencing used CD4+ T cells sorted from blood, collected at approximately week 30, from a patient treated with tofacitinib. The TCR sequence derives from a human donor with alopecia areata. The CDR3 spells CSVEFWRTNTEAFF. CDR3 nucleotide sequence: TGCAGCGTTGAGTTTTGGAGGACTAACACTGAAGCTTTCTTT.